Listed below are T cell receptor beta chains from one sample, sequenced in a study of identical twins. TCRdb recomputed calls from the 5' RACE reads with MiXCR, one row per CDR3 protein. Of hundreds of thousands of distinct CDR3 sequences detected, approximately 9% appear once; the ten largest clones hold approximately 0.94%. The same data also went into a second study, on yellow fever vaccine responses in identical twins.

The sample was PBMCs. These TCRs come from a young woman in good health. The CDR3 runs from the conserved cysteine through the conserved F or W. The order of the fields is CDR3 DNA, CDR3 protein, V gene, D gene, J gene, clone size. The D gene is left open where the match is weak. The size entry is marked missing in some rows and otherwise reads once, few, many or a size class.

CDR3nt: TGTGCCAGCAGTCCTTCGGCAAAAAGCACAGATACGCAGTATTTT; CDR3aa: CASSPSAKSTDTQYF; v_gene: TRBV6-1; d_gene: -; j_gene: TRBJ2-3; abundance: -
CDR3nt: TGTGCCAGCAGCCGTATGGAAGAGACCCAGTACTTC; CDR3aa: CASSRMEETQYF; v_gene: TRBV12-3/TRBV12-4; d_gene: -; j_gene: TRBJ2-5; abundance: many
CDR3nt: TGTGCCAGCAGCGCGAGACTAGCGGGCCACTCCTACAATGAGCAGTTCTTC; CDR3aa: CASSARLAGHSYNEQFF; v_gene: TRBV7-9; d_gene: TRBD2; j_gene: TRBJ2-1; abundance: few
CDR3nt: TGTGCCAGCAGCGTAGTTGAGGGGCAGCCCCAGCATTTT; CDR3aa: CASSVVEGQPQHF; v_gene: TRBV9; d_gene: -; j_gene: TRBJ1-5; abundance: few
CDR3nt: TGCAGTGCTAGAGTCCCAGGCCGTCAAGAGACCCAGTACTTC; CDR3aa: CSARVPGRQETQYF; v_gene: TRBV20-1; d_gene: -; j_gene: TRBJ2-5; abundance: few
CDR3nt: TGTGCTAGTGGTTTGGTACCGGGCGGTACGCAGTATTTT; CDR3aa: CASGLVPGGTQYF; v_gene: TRBV12-5; d_gene: -; j_gene: TRBJ2-3; abundance: many
CDR3nt: TGTGCCAGTAGCGGACTAGCGGGAGCCGAGCAGTACTTC; CDR3aa: CASSGLAGAEQYF; v_gene: TRBV19; d_gene: TRBD2; j_gene: TRBJ2-7; abundance: -
CDR3nt: TGCAGTGCTCAGCATGGAGGGAACACTGAAGCTTTCTTT; CDR3aa: CSAQHGGNTEAFF; v_gene: TRBV20-1; d_gene: -; j_gene: TRBJ1-1; abundance: many
CDR3nt: TGTGCCGCCAGAGGTCGGGGGGACCCCCAAGAGACCCAGTACTTC; CDR3aa: CAARGRGDPQETQYF; v_gene: TRBV10-3; d_gene: TRBD2; j_gene: TRBJ2-5; abundance: -
CDR3nt: TGCGCCAGCAGCCCCAACAGGGTAGGGGGCTACAATGAGCAGTTCTTC; CDR3aa: CASSPNRVGGYNEQFF; v_gene: TRBV4-3; d_gene: -; j_gene: TRBJ2-1; abundance: -
CDR3nt: TGTGCCAGCAGCTTCTCGGGAGGGGTGTCCGAGCAGTACTTC; CDR3aa: CASSFSGGVSEQYF; v_gene: TRBV5-6; d_gene: TRBD2; j_gene: TRBJ2-7; abundance: few
CDR3nt: TGTGCCAGCAGCCAAGGCCTAGCGGGGGACACAGATACGCAGTATTTT; CDR3aa: CASSQGLAGDTDTQYF; v_gene: TRBV3-1; d_gene: TRBD2; j_gene: TRBJ2-3; abundance: many
CDR3nt: TGTGCCACCAGCATAACAGGGGGCACAGATACGCAGTATTTT; CDR3aa: CATSITGGTDTQYF; v_gene: TRBV15; d_gene: TRBD1; j_gene: TRBJ2-3; abundance: many
CDR3nt: TGCGCCAGCAGCTTGGAAGTGGAGGGAGTGGGATTCTACGAGCAGTACTTC; CDR3aa: CASSLEVEGVGFYEQYF; v_gene: TRBV5-1; d_gene: -; j_gene: TRBJ2-7; abundance: few
CDR3nt: TGTGCCAGCAGTCTCCGGGACAGGGGCGGTACGCAGCATTTT; CDR3aa: CASSLRDRGGTQHF; v_gene: TRBV28; d_gene: TRBD1; j_gene: TRBJ1-5; abundance: -
CDR3nt: TGTGCCAGCAGTTCGTCGGGACTAGCGGTAGATACGCAGTATTTT; CDR3aa: CASSSSGLAVDTQYF; v_gene: TRBV28; d_gene: TRBD2; j_gene: TRBJ2-3; abundance: few
CDR3nt: TGTGCCACCAGCAGGGCAGACAGGGACCAAGAGACCCAGTACTTC; CDR3aa: CATSRADRDQETQYF; v_gene: TRBV15; d_gene: TRBD1; j_gene: TRBJ2-5; abundance: few
CDR3nt: TGTGCCAGCAGCCTCTATCATCGGGGGCCCGGAGAGGCAGCTTTCTTT; CDR3aa: CASSLYHRGPGEAAFF; v_gene: TRBV3-1; d_gene: -; j_gene: TRBJ1-1; abundance: many
CDR3nt: TGTGCCAGCAGCTTAAGTGCGGTCAGCACAGATACGCAGTATTTT; CDR3aa: CASSLSAVSTDTQYF; v_gene: TRBV7-8; d_gene: -; j_gene: TRBJ2-3; abundance: -
CDR3nt: TGTGCCATCAGTGAGATTGAGGGGCGGGCTTTCTTT; CDR3aa: CAISEIEGRAFF; v_gene: TRBV10-3; d_gene: -; j_gene: TRBJ1-1; abundance: few
CDR3nt: TGCAGTGCTACCCCCCATTCGAGCGGGAGGCCAGATACGCAGTATTTT; CDR3aa: CSATPHSSGRPDTQYF; v_gene: TRBV20-1; d_gene: TRBD2; j_gene: TRBJ2-3; abundance: -
CDR3nt: TGTGCCATCAGTGAGTCGAAGGGGCTCGGACCTGGAAACACCATATATTTT; CDR3aa: CAISESKGLGPGNTIYF; v_gene: TRBV10-3; d_gene: -; j_gene: TRBJ1-3; abundance: -
CDR3nt: TGTGCCACCAGTGATCCTACGGGACCTCCGAGGGCTTTCTTT; CDR3aa: CATSDPTGPPRAFF; v_gene: TRBV24-1; d_gene: -; j_gene: TRBJ1-1; abundance: -
CDR3nt: TGTGCCAGCAGCTGGTCAGAGTCCTACGAGCAGTACTTC; CDR3aa: CASSWSESYEQYF; v_gene: TRBV7-9; d_gene: -; j_gene: TRBJ2-7; abundance: few
CDR3nt: TGCAGTGCCGCAACCCCTAGCGGCACCTACGAGCAGTACTTC; CDR3aa: CSAATPSGTYEQYF; v_gene: TRBV20-1; d_gene: TRBD2; j_gene: TRBJ2-7; abundance: many
CDR3nt: TGTGCCAGCAGTTTTGGGGGTGTAGCCAAAAACATTCAGTACTTC; CDR3aa: CASSFGGVAKNIQYF; v_gene: TRBV28; d_gene: -; j_gene: TRBJ2-4; abundance: -
CDR3nt: TGTGCCAGTAGCCTTACAGGGAGAGTCAATCAGCCCCAGCATTTT; CDR3aa: CASSLTGRVNQPQHF; v_gene: TRBV19; d_gene: -; j_gene: TRBJ1-5; abundance: few
CDR3nt: TGCAGTGCCGGGACAGGGAACACTGAAGCTTTCTTT; CDR3aa: CSAGTGNTEAFF; v_gene: TRBV20-1; d_gene: TRBD1; j_gene: TRBJ1-1; abundance: -
CDR3nt: TGCGCCAGCAGCTTGGCCAATGGTAGGGACGAGCAGTACTTC; CDR3aa: CASSLANGRDEQYF; v_gene: TRBV5-1; d_gene: -; j_gene: TRBJ2-7; abundance: few
CDR3nt: TGTGCCAGCAATGGACAAGGGGGGTACTACAATGAGCAGTTCTTC; CDR3aa: CASNGQGGYYNEQFF; v_gene: TRBV12-3/TRBV12-4; d_gene: -; j_gene: TRBJ2-1; abundance: many
CDR3nt: TGTGCCAGCAGCCAAGGGGACAGGGTTGGCGAGCAGTACTTC; CDR3aa: CASSQGDRVGEQYF; v_gene: TRBV14; d_gene: TRBD1; j_gene: TRBJ2-7; abundance: -
CDR3nt: TGCGCCAGCAGCCCCCAAGCTGCAGCGAACACCGGGGAGCTGTTTTTT; CDR3aa: CASSPQAAANTGELFF; v_gene: TRBV5-1; d_gene: -; j_gene: TRBJ2-2; abundance: -
CDR3nt: TGTGCCAGCAGCCTGGCCTTGACTAGCGGGAGGGGCAATGAGCAGTTCTTC; CDR3aa: CASSLALTSGRGNEQFF; v_gene: TRBV28; d_gene: TRBD2; j_gene: TRBJ2-1; abundance: few
CDR3nt: TGTGCCAACTCTATAACGGTAGGGTTGCACAATGAGCAGTTCTTC; CDR3aa: CANSITVGLHNEQFF; v_gene: TRBV2; d_gene: -; j_gene: TRBJ2-1; abundance: -
CDR3nt: TGTGCCAGCAGCCCCGAGTGGTACGAGCAGTACTTC; CDR3aa: CASSPEWYEQYF; v_gene: TRBV28; d_gene: -; j_gene: TRBJ2-7; abundance: -
CDR3nt: TGTGCCAGCTCACCGATTGGGGGCTCAGATACGCAGTATTTT; CDR3aa: CASSPIGGSDTQYF; v_gene: TRBV18; d_gene: -; j_gene: TRBJ2-3; abundance: many
CDR3nt: TGTGCCAGCAGCGCCGGGGAACTAGCGAGGGATACGCAGTATTTT; CDR3aa: CASSAGELARDTQYF; v_gene: TRBV6-1; d_gene: TRBD2; j_gene: TRBJ2-3; abundance: -
CDR3nt: TGTGCCACTCGGACGACCGACTACAATGAGCAGTTCTTC; CDR3aa: CATRTTDYNEQFF; v_gene: TRBV19; d_gene: -; j_gene: TRBJ2-1; abundance: few
CDR3nt: TGTGCCATCAGTACCGGGGAGGCGGGAGCCCCGAACACCGGGGAGCTGTTTTTT; CDR3aa: CAISTGEAGAPNTGELFF; v_gene: TRBV10-3; d_gene: TRBD2; j_gene: TRBJ2-2; abundance: -
CDR3nt: TGTGCCAGCAGCCCAAGGGGAGGGGCCCCCCGGGCCCAGCATTTT; CDR3aa: CASSPRGGAPRAQHF; v_gene: TRBV3-1; d_gene: -; j_gene: TRBJ1-5; abundance: -
CDR3nt: TGCAGTGCTAGGGGGACAGGGAAATACAATGAGCAGTTCTTC; CDR3aa: CSARGTGKYNEQFF; v_gene: TRBV20-1; d_gene: TRBD1; j_gene: TRBJ2-1; abundance: -
CDR3nt: TGCAGTGCTAGGACGACTTCTAGCAATCAGCCCCAGCATTTT; CDR3aa: CSARTTSSNQPQHF; v_gene: TRBV20-1; d_gene: -; j_gene: TRBJ1-5; abundance: many
CDR3nt: TGTGCCAGCAGACCCGGGACAGGGGGCTTTTACGAGCAGTACTTC; CDR3aa: CASRPGTGGFYEQYF; v_gene: TRBV5-8; d_gene: TRBD1; j_gene: TRBJ2-7; abundance: many
CDR3nt: TGTGCCAGCAGCACCCGGACTAGCGGGGTGAGCACAGATACGCAGTATTTT; CDR3aa: CASSTRTSGVSTDTQYF; v_gene: TRBV7-2; d_gene: TRBD2; j_gene: TRBJ2-3; abundance: few
CDR3nt: TGTGCCAGCAGTCCCCGCGACGGGACAGGGTCAGATACGCAGTATTTT; CDR3aa: CASSPRDGTGSDTQYF; v_gene: TRBV12-3/TRBV12-4; d_gene: TRBD1; j_gene: TRBJ2-3; abundance: few
CDR3nt: TGTGCCAGCAGCCAGGTCAGCACAGATACGCAGTATTTT; CDR3aa: CASSQVSTDTQYF; v_gene: TRBV3-1; d_gene: -; j_gene: TRBJ2-3; abundance: many
CDR3nt: TGTGCCAGCAGTGAACAGTGGGGGCGGTACGAGCAGTACTTC; CDR3aa: CASSEQWGRYEQYF; v_gene: TRBV6-1; d_gene: -; j_gene: TRBJ2-7; abundance: -
CDR3nt: TGTGCCAGCAGCTTGGGTGTTGCAGGCAATAATGAAAAACTGTTTTTT; CDR3aa: CASSLGVAGNNEKLFF; v_gene: TRBV5-6; d_gene: -; j_gene: TRBJ1-4; abundance: few